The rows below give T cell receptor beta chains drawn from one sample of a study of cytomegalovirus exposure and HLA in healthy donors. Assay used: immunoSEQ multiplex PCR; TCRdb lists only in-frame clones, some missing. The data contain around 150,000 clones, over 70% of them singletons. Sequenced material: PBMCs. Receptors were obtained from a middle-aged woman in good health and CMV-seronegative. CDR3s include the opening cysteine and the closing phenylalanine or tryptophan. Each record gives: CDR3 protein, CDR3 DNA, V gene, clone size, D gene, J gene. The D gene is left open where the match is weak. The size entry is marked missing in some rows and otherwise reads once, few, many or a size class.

CDR3aa: CASSEAGWGEGNEKLFF
CDR3nt: TGTGCCAGCAGTGAAGCGGGATGGGGGGAAGGTAATGAAAAACTGTTTTTT
v_gene: TRBV6-1
abundance: NA
d_gene: NA
j_gene: TRBJ1-4

CDR3aa: CASSLGAAPLHF
CDR3nt: TGTGCCAGCAGCTTAGGTGCAGCACCCCTCCACTTT
v_gene: TRBV7-2
abundance: NA
d_gene: NA
j_gene: TRBJ1-6

CDR3aa: CASSVAGGGGREQFF
CDR3nt: TGTGCCAGCAGCGTAGCTGGCGGGGGGGGCCGTGAGCAGTTCTTC
v_gene: TRBV9
abundance: once
d_gene: TRBD2
j_gene: TRBJ2-1

CDR3aa: CSVDPGGANVLTF
CDR3nt: TGCAGCGTTGATCCAGGGGGGGCCAACGTCCTGACTTTC
v_gene: TRBV29-1
abundance: NA
d_gene: NA
j_gene: TRBJ2-6

CDR3aa: CASSPSITDTQYF
CDR3nt: TGTGCCAGCTCACCTTCAATTACAGATACGCAGTATTTT
v_gene: TRBV18
abundance: NA
d_gene: NA
j_gene: TRBJ2-3

CDR3aa: CASSLDVRGTGELFF
CDR3nt: TGTGCCAGCAGCTTAGACGTCAGAGGGACTGGGGAGCTGTTTTTT
v_gene: TRBV7-7
abundance: few
d_gene: NA
j_gene: TRBJ2-2

CDR3aa: CASSPPGTGSGMNTEAFF
CDR3nt: TGTGCCAGCTCACCACCCGGGACAGGATCGGGAATGAACACTGAAGCTTTCTTT
v_gene: TRBV18
abundance: once
d_gene: TRBD1
j_gene: TRBJ1-1

CDR3aa: CASGEYTGELFF
CDR3nt: TGTGCCAGCGGGGAGTACACCGGGGAGCTGTTTTTT
v_gene: TRBV27
abundance: few
d_gene: NA
j_gene: TRBJ2-2

CDR3aa: CSARRTFEAFF
CDR3nt: TGCAGTGCTAGACGCACTTTTGAAGCTTTCTTT
v_gene: TRBV20-1
abundance: NA
d_gene: NA
j_gene: TRBJ1-1

CDR3aa: CASSTPGTGEEKLFF
CDR3nt: TGTGCCAGTAGTACTCCCGGGACAGGGGAAGAAAAACTGTTTTTT
v_gene: TRBV19
abundance: NA
d_gene: TRBD1
j_gene: TRBJ1-4

CDR3aa: CASSFTSGMTGELFF
CDR3nt: TGTGCCAGCAGCTTCACTAGCGGGATGACCGGGGAGCTGTTTTTT
v_gene: TRBV7-2
abundance: NA
d_gene: TRBD2
j_gene: TRBJ2-2

CDR3aa: CASSQDRPRGNEQFF
CDR3nt: TGCGCCAGCAGCCAAGATCGGCCCAGGGGTAATGAGCAGTTCTTC
v_gene: TRBV4-1
abundance: NA
d_gene: NA
j_gene: TRBJ2-1

CDR3aa: CASSEFVGENSPLHF
CDR3nt: TGTGCCAGCAGTGAATTCGTCGGGGAGAATTCACCCCTCCACTTT
v_gene: TRBV25-1
abundance: NA
d_gene: NA
j_gene: TRBJ1-6

CDR3aa: CASSLVGVGTGELFF
CDR3nt: TGTGCCAGCAGCTTGGTCGGGGTGGGCACCGGGGAGCTGTTTTTT
v_gene: TRBV5-4
abundance: NA
d_gene: NA
j_gene: TRBJ2-2

CDR3aa: CASIRRGGEDTQYF
CDR3nt: TGTGCCAGCATCCGGCGGGGGGGGGAAGATACGCAGTATTTT
v_gene: TRBV5-5
abundance: NA
d_gene: TRBD2
j_gene: TRBJ2-3

CDR3aa: CASRDRHNTEAFF
CDR3nt: TGTGCCAGCCGGGACAGGCATAACACTGAAGCTTTCTTT
v_gene: TRBV7-8
abundance: NA
d_gene: TRBD1
j_gene: TRBJ1-1

CDR3aa: CASSLWTGGYNSPLHF
CDR3nt: TGTGCCAGCAGTTTATGGACAGGGGGTTATAATTCACCCCTCCACTTT
v_gene: TRBV27
abundance: NA
d_gene: TRBD1
j_gene: TRBJ1-6

CDR3aa: CATQGAASTGELFF
CDR3nt: TGTGCCACTCAGGGTGCCGCGAGCACCGGGGAGCTGTTTTTT
v_gene: TRBV19
abundance: NA
d_gene: NA
j_gene: TRBJ2-2

CDR3aa: CASSLRAGGGAGGEQFF
CDR3nt: TGTGCCAGCAGCTTAAGGGCTGGTGGGGGGGCGGGGGGAGAGCAGTTCTTC
v_gene: TRBV5-4
abundance: NA
d_gene: TRBD2
j_gene: TRBJ2-1

CDR3aa: CASSYSVRPLYEQYF
CDR3nt: TGTGCCAGCAGTTACTCGGTTCGGCCACTATACGAGCAGTACTTC
v_gene: TRBV6-5
abundance: NA
d_gene: NA
j_gene: TRBJ2-7

CDR3aa: CASSLNQLQETQYF
CDR3nt: TGCGCCAGCAGCTTGAATCAGTTGCAAGAGACCCAGTACTTC
v_gene: TRBV5-1
abundance: NA
d_gene: NA
j_gene: TRBJ2-5

CDR3aa: CASSSGTANYGYTF
CDR3nt: TGTGCCAGCAGTTCGGGGACAGCAAACTATGGCTACACCTTC
v_gene: TRBV28
abundance: NA
d_gene: TRBD1
j_gene: TRBJ1-2

CDR3aa: CASSSTTQGKGNTIYF
CDR3nt: TGCGCCAGCAGCTCGACGACCCAGGGGAAAGGAAACACCATATATTTT
v_gene: TRBV5-1
abundance: NA
d_gene: NA
j_gene: TRBJ1-3

CDR3aa: CASSQDPPSGGQETQYF
CDR3nt: TGTGCCAGCAGCCAAGATCCACCAAGCGGGGGTCAAGAGACCCAGTACTTC
v_gene: TRBV4-2
abundance: NA
d_gene: TRBD2
j_gene: TRBJ2-5

CDR3aa: CASSQDHGTQRGYGYTF
CDR3nt: TGCGCCAGCAGCCAAGATCACGGGACACAGAGGGGCTATGGCTACACCTTC
v_gene: TRBV4-3
abundance: few
d_gene: NA
j_gene: TRBJ1-2

CDR3aa: CASSEYPPQGRGEKLFF
CDR3nt: TGTGCCAGCAGTGAATATCCTCCACAGGGTCGGGGTGAAAAACTGTTTTTT
v_gene: TRBV25-1
abundance: NA
d_gene: NA
j_gene: TRBJ1-4

CDR3aa: CASSTYRGPIAGYTF
CDR3nt: TGTGCCAGCAGCACCTACAGGGGGCCTATCGCTGGCTACACCTTC
v_gene: TRBV7-2
abundance: NA
d_gene: TRBD1
j_gene: TRBJ1-2

CDR3aa: CASSPPGGNEKLFF
CDR3nt: TGTGCCAGCAGCCCGCCGGGGGGTAATGAAAAACTGTTTTTT
v_gene: TRBV7-9
abundance: NA
d_gene: NA
j_gene: TRBJ1-4

CDR3aa: CASSSRDRKFSQQYF
CDR3nt: TGTGCCAGTAGTAGCCGCGACAGGAAATTTTCGCAGCAGTACTTC
v_gene: TRBV19
abundance: NA
d_gene: NA
j_gene: TRBJ2-7

CDR3aa: CASSPARRGFIQETQYF
CDR3nt: TGTGCCAGCAGTCCGGCCCGGCGGGGGTTTATCCAAGAGACCCAGTACTTC
v_gene: TRBV28
abundance: NA
d_gene: TRBD2
j_gene: TRBJ2-5

CDR3aa: CASTTQGVGTEAFF
CDR3nt: TGTGCCAGCACCACACAGGGGGTCGGCACTGAAGCTTTCTTT
v_gene: TRBV7-9
abundance: NA
d_gene: TRBD1
j_gene: TRBJ1-1

CDR3aa: CASTFGGGASEQYF
CDR3nt: TGTGCCAGCACCTTCGGCGGGGGGGCGTCCGAGCAGTACTTC
v_gene: TRBV7-2
abundance: NA
d_gene: TRBD2
j_gene: TRBJ2-7

CDR3aa: CASSPPSGRAFF
CDR3nt: TGTGCCAGCAGCCCCCCGTCAGGGAGGGCTTTCTTT
v_gene: TRBV11-2
abundance: few
d_gene: NA
j_gene: TRBJ1-1

CDR3aa: CASSPFSGVTDTQYF
CDR3nt: TGTGCCAGTAGTCCCTTTTCGGGGGTGACAGATACGCAGTATTTT
v_gene: TRBV19
abundance: NA
d_gene: NA
j_gene: TRBJ2-3

CDR3aa: CASSQDPRRAHSYEQYF
CDR3nt: TGCGCCAGCAGCCAAGACCCCCGGAGGGCCCACTCCTACGAGCAGTACTTC
v_gene: TRBV4-3
abundance: NA
d_gene: NA
j_gene: TRBJ2-7

CDR3aa: CASSIGTANTEAFF
CDR3nt: TGTGCCAGTAGTATCGGGACAGCGAACACTGAAGCTTTCTTT
v_gene: TRBV19
abundance: NA
d_gene: TRBD1
j_gene: TRBJ1-1

CDR3aa: CASGNEGTEAFF
CDR3nt: TGTGCCAGCGGCAACGAGGGAACTGAAGCTTTCTTT
v_gene: TRBV9
abundance: few
d_gene: NA
j_gene: TRBJ1-1

CDR3aa: CSAQDRGHYEQYF
CDR3nt: TGCAGCGCCCAGGACAGGGGGCATTACGAGCAGTACTTC
v_gene: TRBV29-1
abundance: NA
d_gene: TRBD1
j_gene: TRBJ2-7

CDR3aa: CASRGLAGVLETQYF
CDR3nt: TGTGCCAGCAGAGGACTAGCGGGGGTTCTAGAGACCCAGTACTTC
v_gene: TRBV6-5
abundance: NA
d_gene: TRBD2
j_gene: TRBJ2-5

CDR3aa: CATSRERENTEAFF
CDR3nt: TGTGCCACCAGCAGAGAGCGGGAGAACACTGAAGCTTTCTTT
v_gene: TRBV15
abundance: NA
d_gene: NA
j_gene: TRBJ1-1

CDR3aa: CASSPTGTHTEAFF
CDR3nt: TGTGCCAGCAGTCCAACAGGGACCCACACTGAAGCTTTCTTT
v_gene: TRBV6-6
abundance: NA
d_gene: NA
j_gene: TRBJ1-1

CDR3aa: CASSLRGDQYF
CDR3nt: TGTGCCAGCAGCCTTCGGGGAGATCAGTACTTC
v_gene: TRBV5-4
abundance: NA
d_gene: NA
j_gene: TRBJ2-7

CDR3aa: CASSHGEMNTEAFF
CDR3nt: TGCGCCAGCAGCCATGGAGAGATGAACACTGAAGCTTTCTTT
v_gene: TRBV4-1
abundance: NA
d_gene: NA
j_gene: TRBJ1-1

CDR3aa: CASSSVQVYNEQFF
CDR3nt: TGTGCCAGCAGTTCCGTACAGGTCTACAATGAGCAGTTCTTC
v_gene: TRBV28
abundance: NA
d_gene: NA
j_gene: TRBJ2-1

CDR3aa: CASSPSGSNSPLHF
CDR3nt: TGTGCCAGCTCACCTTCCGGGAGCAATTCACCCCTCCACTTT
v_gene: TRBV18
abundance: few
d_gene: NA
j_gene: TRBJ1-6

CDR3aa: CASSLGTANTEAFF
CDR3nt: TGTGCCAGCAGCTTGGGGACAGCGAACACTGAAGCTTTCTTT
v_gene: TRBV7-9
abundance: NA
d_gene: TRBD1
j_gene: TRBJ1-1